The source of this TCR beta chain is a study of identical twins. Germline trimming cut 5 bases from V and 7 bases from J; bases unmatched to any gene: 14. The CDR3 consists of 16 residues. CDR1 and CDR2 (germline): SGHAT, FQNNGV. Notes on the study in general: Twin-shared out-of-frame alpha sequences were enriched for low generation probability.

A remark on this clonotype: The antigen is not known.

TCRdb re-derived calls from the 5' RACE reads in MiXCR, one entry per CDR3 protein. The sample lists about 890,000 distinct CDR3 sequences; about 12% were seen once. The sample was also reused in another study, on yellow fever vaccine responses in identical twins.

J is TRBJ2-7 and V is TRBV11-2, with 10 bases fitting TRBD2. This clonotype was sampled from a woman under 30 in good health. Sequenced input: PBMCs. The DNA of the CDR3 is TGTGCCAGCAGCCGACCTAGCGGGAGTTTACTTTTAGAGCAGTACTTC. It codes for CASSRPSGSLLLEQYF.